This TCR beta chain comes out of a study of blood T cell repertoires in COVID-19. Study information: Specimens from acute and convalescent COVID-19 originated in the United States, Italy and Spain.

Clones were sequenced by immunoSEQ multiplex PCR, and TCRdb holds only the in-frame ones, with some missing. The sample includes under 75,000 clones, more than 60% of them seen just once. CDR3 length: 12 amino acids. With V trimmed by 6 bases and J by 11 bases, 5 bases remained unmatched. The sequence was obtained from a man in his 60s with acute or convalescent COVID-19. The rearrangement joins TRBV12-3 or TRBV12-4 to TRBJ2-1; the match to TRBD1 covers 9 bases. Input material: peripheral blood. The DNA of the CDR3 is TGTGCCAGCAGCCCGGACAGGGGAAAGCAGTTCTTC. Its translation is CASSPDRGKQFF.